This T cell receptor (beta chain) was captured in a study of blood T cell repertoires in COVID-19. In the source study's methods: By means of reference gene primer amplification, nucleated cell counts were estimated. Sequencing used immunoSEQ multiplex PCR; TCRdb keeps in-frame clones, though not all of them. The V and J calls and clone size come from that table; D and trimming were worked out from the DNA. The sample yields approximately 240,000 clones, around four fifths seen once. V lost 5 bases, J lost 4 bases, and 20 bases lay in between. Germline CDR1 reads MDHEN; CDR2 reads SYDVKM. This CDR3 has 17 residues.

The sequence was obtained from a woman aged 60-75 years with active or convalescent COVID-19. Sequencing was carried out using peripheral blood. The rearrangement links TRBV28 to TRBJ2-2; the D gene is possibly TRBD2 (6 bases). CDR3 residues: CASSKLTRDFSTGELFF. CDR3 DNA: TGTGCCAGCAGTAAACTAACTAGGGACTTTTCCACCGGGGAGCTGTTTTTT.